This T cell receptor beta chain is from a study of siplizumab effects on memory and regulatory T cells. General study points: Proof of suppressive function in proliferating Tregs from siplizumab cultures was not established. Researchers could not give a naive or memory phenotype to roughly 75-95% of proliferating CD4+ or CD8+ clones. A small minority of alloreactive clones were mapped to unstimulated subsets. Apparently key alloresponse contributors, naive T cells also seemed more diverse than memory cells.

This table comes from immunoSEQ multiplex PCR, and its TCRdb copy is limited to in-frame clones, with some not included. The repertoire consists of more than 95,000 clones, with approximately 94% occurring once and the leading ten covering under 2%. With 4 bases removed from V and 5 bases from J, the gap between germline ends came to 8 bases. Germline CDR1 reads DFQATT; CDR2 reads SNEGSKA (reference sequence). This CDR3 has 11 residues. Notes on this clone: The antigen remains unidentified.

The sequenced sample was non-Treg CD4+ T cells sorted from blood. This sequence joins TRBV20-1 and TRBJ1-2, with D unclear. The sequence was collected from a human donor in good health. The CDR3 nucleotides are TGCAGTGCTAAATGGGCTTATGGCTACACCTTC. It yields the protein CSAKWAYGYTF.